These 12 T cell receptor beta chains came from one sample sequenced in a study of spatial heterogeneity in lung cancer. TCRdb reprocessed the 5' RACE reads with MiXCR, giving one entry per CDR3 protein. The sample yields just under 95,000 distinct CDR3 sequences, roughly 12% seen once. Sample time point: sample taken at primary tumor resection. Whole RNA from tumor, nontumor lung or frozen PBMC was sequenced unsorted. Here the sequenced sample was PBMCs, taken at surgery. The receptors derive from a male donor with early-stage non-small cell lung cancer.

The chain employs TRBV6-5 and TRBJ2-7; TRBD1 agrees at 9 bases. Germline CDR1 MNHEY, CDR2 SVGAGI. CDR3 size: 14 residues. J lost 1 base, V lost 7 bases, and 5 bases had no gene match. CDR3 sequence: CASTTGQGSYEQYF. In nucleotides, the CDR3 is TGTGCCAGCACCACGGGACAGGGTTCCTACGAGCAGTACTTC.

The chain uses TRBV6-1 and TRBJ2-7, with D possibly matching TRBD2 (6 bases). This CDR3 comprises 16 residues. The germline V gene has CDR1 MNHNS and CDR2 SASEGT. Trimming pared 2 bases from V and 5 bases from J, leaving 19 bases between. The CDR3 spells CASSERLGLFVDEQYF. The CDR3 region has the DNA TGTGCCAGCAGTGAAAGGCTTGGACTATTCGTGGACGAGCAGTACTTC.

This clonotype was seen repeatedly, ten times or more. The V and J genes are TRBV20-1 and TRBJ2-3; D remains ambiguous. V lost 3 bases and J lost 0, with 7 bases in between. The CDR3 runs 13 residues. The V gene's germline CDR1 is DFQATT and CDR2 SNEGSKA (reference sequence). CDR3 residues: CSASGSSTDTQYF. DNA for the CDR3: TGCAGTGCTAGCGGTTCTAGCACAGATACGCAGTATTTT.

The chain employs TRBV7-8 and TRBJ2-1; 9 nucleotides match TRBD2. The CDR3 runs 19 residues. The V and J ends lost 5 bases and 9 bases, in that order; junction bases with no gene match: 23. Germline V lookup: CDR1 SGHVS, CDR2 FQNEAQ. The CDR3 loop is CASSSPGTELAGGYREQFF. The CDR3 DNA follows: TGTGCCAGCAGCAGCCCCGGGACAGAACTAGCGGGTGGGTATCGTGAGCAGTTCTTC.

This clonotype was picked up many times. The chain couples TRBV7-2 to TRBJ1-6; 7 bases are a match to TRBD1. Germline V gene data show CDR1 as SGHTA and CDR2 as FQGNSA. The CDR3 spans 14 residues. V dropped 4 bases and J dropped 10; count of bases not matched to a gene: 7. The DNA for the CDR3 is TGTGCCAGCAGCTGGAGGGACAGTAACTCACCCCTCCACTTT. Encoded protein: CASSWRDSNSPLHF.

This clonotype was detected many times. CDR3 DNA: TGCAGTGTCCCAGACCCGGGCGGGACTGAAGCTTTCTTT. Its protein is CSVPDPGGTEAFF. The chain links TRBV20-1 to TRBJ1-1; D gene unclear. This CDR3 is built from 13 residues. The germline CDR1 and CDR2 sequences are DFQATT and SNEGSKA (reference sequence). Trimming took 7 bases from V and 5 from J, leaving 17 bases between them.

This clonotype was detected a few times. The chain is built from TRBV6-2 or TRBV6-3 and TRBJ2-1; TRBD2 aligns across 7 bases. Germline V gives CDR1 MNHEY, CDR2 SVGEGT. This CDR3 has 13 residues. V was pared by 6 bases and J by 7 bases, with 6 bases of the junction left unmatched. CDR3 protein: CASRMTSMNEQFF. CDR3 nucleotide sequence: TGTGCCAGCAGGATGACTAGCATGAATGAGCAGTTCTTC.

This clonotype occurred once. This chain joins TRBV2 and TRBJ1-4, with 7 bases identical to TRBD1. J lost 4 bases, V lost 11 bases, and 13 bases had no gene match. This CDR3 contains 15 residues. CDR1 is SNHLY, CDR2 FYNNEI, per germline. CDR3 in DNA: TGTGCCTCCCGGTCGTGGGGACAGATTAATGAAAAACTGTTTTTT. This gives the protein CASRSWGQINEKLFF. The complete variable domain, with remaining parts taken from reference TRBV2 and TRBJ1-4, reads EPEVTQTPSHQVTQMGQEVILRCVPISNHLYFYWYRQILGQKVEFLVSFYNNEISEKSEIFDDQFSVERPDGSNFTLKIRSTKLEDSAMYFCASRSWGQINEKLFFGSGTQLSVL.

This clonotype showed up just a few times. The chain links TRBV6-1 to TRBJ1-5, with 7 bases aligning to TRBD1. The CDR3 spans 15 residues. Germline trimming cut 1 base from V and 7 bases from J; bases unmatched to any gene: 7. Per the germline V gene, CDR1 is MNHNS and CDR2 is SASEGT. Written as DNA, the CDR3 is TGTGCCAGCAGTGAAGGACAGGGAGAGGGACAGCCCCAGCATTTT. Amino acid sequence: CASSEGQGEGQPQHF.

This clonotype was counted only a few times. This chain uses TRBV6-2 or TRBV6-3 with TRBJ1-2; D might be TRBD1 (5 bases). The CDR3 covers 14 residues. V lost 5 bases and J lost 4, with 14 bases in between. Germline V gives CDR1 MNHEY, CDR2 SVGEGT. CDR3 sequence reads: CASSIPGRTYGYTF. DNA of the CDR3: TGTGCCAGCAGTATTCCGGGACGGACCTATGGCTACACCTTC.

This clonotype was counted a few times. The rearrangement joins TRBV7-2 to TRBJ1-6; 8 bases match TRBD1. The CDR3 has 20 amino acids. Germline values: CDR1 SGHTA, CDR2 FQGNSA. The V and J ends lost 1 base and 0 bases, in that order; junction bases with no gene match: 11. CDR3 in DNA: TGTGCCAGCAGCTTAGGAGGACAGGGACGGCTGAGCTCCTATAATTCACCCCTCCACTTT. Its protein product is CASSLGGQGRLSSYNSPLHF.

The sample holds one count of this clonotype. CDR3 amino acids: CARTSPLGGLRQETQYF. The CDR3 DNA is TGTGCCAGGACCTCCCCACTGGGGGGGCTTAGACAAGAGACCCAGTACTTC. This chain links TRBV6-2 or TRBV6-3 with TRBJ2-5; D might be TRBD2 (7 bases). CDR3 length equals 17 residues. The germline CDR1 and CDR2 sequences are MNHEY and SVGEGT. Deletions cut 9 bases from V and 2 bases from J, with 25 bases between.